A selection of T cell receptor beta chains follows, all from one sample in a study of cytomegalovirus exposure and HLA in healthy donors. This table comes from immunoSEQ multiplex PCR, and its TCRdb copy is limited to in-frame clones, with some not included. The repertoire includes nearly 300,000 clones, more than 80% of them detected once, and roughly 4% sits in the top ten. What was sequenced was PBMCs. Receptors were obtained from a man aged 40-50 years in good health and CMV-seropositive. Both conserved end residues are part of each CDR3. The order of the fields is clone size, V gene, D gene, J gene, CDR3 protein, CDR3 DNA. A D gene is named only where the DNA matches it firmly. The size of a clone is reported for some rows only, either as once, few or many, or as a class for expanded clones.

>.|TRBV19|.|TRBJ1-2
CASGAGYGYTF
TGTGCCAGTGGAGCGGGATATGGCTACACCTTC
>.|TRBV5-1|.|TRBJ1-5
CASSLNGGLRQPQHF
TGCGCCAGCAGCTTGAACGGAGGGTTGCGTCAGCCCCAGCATTTT
>.|TRBV4-1|.|TRBJ2-7
CASSQVNRHYEQYF
TGCGCCAGCAGCCAAGTGAACAGGCACTACGAGCAGTACTTC
>.|TRBV7-6|.|TRBJ1-4
CASSPRTVNERGKLFF
TGTGCCAGCAGCCCCCGGACCGTTAATGAAAGAGGGAAACTGTTTTTT
>.|TRBV7-3|TRBD1|TRBJ2-5
CASSYRGQVKTQYF
TGTGCCAGCAGCTACAGGGGGCAGGTGAAGACCCAGTACTTC
>.|TRBV6-5|.|TRBJ2-1
CASSYSSGGGTNEQFF
TGTGCCAGCAGTTACTCGTCGGGGGGCGGAACGAATGAGCAGTTCTTC
>once|TRBV9|TRBD2|TRBJ2-7
CASSVEASGTYEQYF
TGTGCCAGCAGCGTAGAGGCTAGCGGAACCTACGAGCAGTACTTC
>.|TRBV2|.|TRBJ2-7
CASIPGRRGEQYF
TGTGCCAGCATCCCAGGGAGGAGGGGCGAGCAGTACTTC
>once|TRBV5-1|.|TRBJ2-1
CASSFRESSYNEQFF
TGCGCCAGCAGCTTCCGGGAGAGCTCCTACAATGAGCAGTTCTTC
>.|TRBV9|TRBD2|TRBJ2-3
CASSALAGDTQYF
TGTGCCAGCAGCGCTTTAGCGGGCGATACGCAGTATTTT
>.|TRBV6-1|TRBD1|TRBJ2-7
CASGQQGAVNEQYF
TGTGCCAGCGGGCAACAGGGGGCGGTGAACGAGCAGTACTTC
>.|TRBV4-3|.|TRBJ2-6
CASSQPKSGANVLTF
TGCGCCAGCAGCCAACCAAAATCTGGGGCCAACGTCCTGACTTTC
>.|TRBV7-2|TRBD2|TRBJ2-7
CASSYTSGTIYEQYF
TGTGCCAGCAGCTATACTAGCGGGACGATCTACGAGCAGTACTTC
>few|TRBV27|TRBD1|TRBJ1-1
CASSFGTVGVNTEAFF
TGTGCCAGCAGTTTCGGGACAGTTGGAGTGAACACTGAAGCTTTCTTT
>.|TRBV18|TRBD1|TRBJ2-1
CASSEGQGAQNEQFF
TGTGCCAGCTCAGAGGGACAGGGGGCGCAAAATGAGCAGTTCTTC
>.|TRBV4-2|TRBD2|TRBJ2-7
CASSPSGLAGAEEQYF
TGTGCCAGCAGCCCATCAGGACTAGCGGGAGCGGAGGAGCAGTACTTC
>.|TRBV4-1|TRBD1|TRBJ1-1
CASSHSPGQGARSEAFF
TGCGCCAGCAGCCATTCCCCGGGACAGGGGGCGAGGAGTGAAGCTTTCTTT
>.|TRBV14|.|TRBJ1-5
CASSLTSPSPNQPQHF
TGTGCCAGCAGCCTGACATCCCCAAGCCCCAATCAGCCCCAGCATTTT
>.|TRBV9|TRBD1|TRBJ1-4
CASSPGQGVGYGEKLFF
TGTGCCAGCAGCCCCGGGCAGGGGGTGGGCTACGGAGAAAAACTGTTTTTT
>.|TRBV5-6|.|TRBJ2-1
CASSSLGQLHNEQFF
TGTGCCAGCAGCTCACTAGGACAGTTACACAATGAGCAGTTCTTC
>.|TRBV28|.|TRBJ2-2
CASSLNTGELFF
TGTGCCAGCAGTCTTAACACCGGGGAGCTGTTTTTT
>.|TRBV7-2|.|TRBJ1-2
CASSPRGGMTYGYTF
TGTGCCAGCAGCCCCCGTGGCGGCATGACCTATGGCTACACCTTC